Listed below are T cell receptor beta chains from one sample, sequenced in a study of blood T cell repertoires in COVID-19. Only in-frame clones appear in the TCRdb table, and some are missing; sequencing was by immunoSEQ multiplex PCR. This table has roughly 320,000 clones, 90% to 95% appearing once. Sequencing used PBMCs or T cells enriched from blood (not recorded which). The source is a woman in her 30s who had been exposed to COVID-19. Both conserved end residues are part of each CDR3. The D gene is left open where the match is weak. Clone size, where shown, is once, few, many, or a class for clones that have expanded.

J: TRBJ1-2
size: NA
D: NA
V: TRBV19
DNA: TGTGCCAGTAGTATGGACAGTATACATGGCTACACCTTC
CDR3: CASSMDSIHGYTF

J: TRBJ2-2
size: NA
D: TRBD2
V: TRBV5-1
DNA: TGCGCCAGCAGGTCAAGGGAGGGCACCGGGGAGCTGTTTTTT
CDR3: CASRSREGTGELFF

J: TRBJ2-5
size: NA
D: TRBD1
V: TRBV5-4
DNA: TGTGCCAGCAGCTCCGACAGGGGGCGCCGAGAGACCCAGTACTTC
CDR3: CASSSDRGRRETQYF

J: TRBJ1-5
size: NA
D: TRBD1
V: TRBV2
DNA: TGTGCCAGCAGTGTTGACAGGGACTGGCAGCCCCAGCATTTT
CDR3: CASSVDRDWQPQHF

J: TRBJ2-4
size: NA
D: NA
V: TRBV5-1
DNA: TGCGCCAGCAGCTTGGTACCACGTAAGCGAGCCAAAAACATTCAGTACTTC
CDR3: CASSLVPRKRAKNIQYF

J: TRBJ1-1
size: once
D: TRBD1
V: TRBV5-6
DNA: TGTGCCAGCAGCGGGACAGGGTACATGAACACTGAAGCTTTCTTT
CDR3: CASSGTGYMNTEAFF

J: TRBJ2-1
size: NA
D: TRBD2
V: TRBV7-7
DNA: TGTGCCAGCAGCTTTGGACTAGCGGGGGGGTTGGATGAGCAGTTCTTC
CDR3: CASSFGLAGGLDEQFF

J: TRBJ2-7
size: NA
D: NA
V: TRBV10-3
DNA: TGTGCCATCAGTGTAGGTCTAGCCTCCACCTACGAGCAGTACTTC
CDR3: CAISVGLASTYEQYF

J: TRBJ1-2
size: once
D: NA
V: TRBV7-6
DNA: TGTGCCAGCAGCTTAGACTCAGGCCAGGGCTATGGCTACACCTTC
CDR3: CASSLDSGQGYGYTF

J: TRBJ1-2
size: NA
D: NA
V: TRBV3-1/TRBV3-2
DNA: TGTGCCAGCAGCCAAGACTCAGCTAACTATGGCTACACCTTC
CDR3: CASSQDSANYGYTF

J: TRBJ2-7
size: NA
D: NA
V: TRBV9
DNA: TGTGCCAGCAGCGCGTTCCCCCACGAGCAGTACTTC
CDR3: CASSAFPHEQYF

J: TRBJ1-1
size: NA
D: NA
V: TRBV7-3
DNA: TGTGCCAGCAGCATCCAGGTGAACACTGAAGCTTTCTTT
CDR3: CASSIQVNTEAFF

J: TRBJ2-3
size: NA
D: NA
V: TRBV10-3
DNA: TGTGCCATCAGTGACAGGCTCAGCACAGATACGCAGTATTTT
CDR3: CAISDRLSTDTQYF

J: TRBJ1-3
size: NA
D: TRBD1
V: TRBV9
DNA: TGTGCCAGCAGCACGACAGGGGGCAAAAACACCATATATTTT
CDR3: CASSTTGGKNTIYF

J: TRBJ1-4
size: NA
D: TRBD1
V: TRBV27
DNA: TGTGCCAGCAGTGTTGACAGGGCGCACGAAAAACTGTTTTTT
CDR3: CASSVDRAHEKLFF

J: TRBJ1-3
size: NA
D: NA
V: TRBV20-1
DNA: TGCAGTGCTAGTCCCGGGGGGCCTGGAAACACCATATATTTT
CDR3: CSASPGGPGNTIYF

J: TRBJ2-7
size: NA
D: NA
V: TRBV5-1
DNA: TGCGCCAGCAGCTCTCTTGGGGCTGTCCTAGAACAGTACTTC
CDR3: CASSSLGAVLEQYF

J: TRBJ1-2
size: NA
D: NA
V: TRBV6-5
DNA: TGTGCCAGCAGGAGGGACATGAACTATGGCTACACCTTC
CDR3: CASRRDMNYGYTF

J: TRBJ2-5
size: once
D: TRBD1
V: TRBV28
DNA: TGTGCCAGCAGCGGATCCGGGACAGGGGAAGAGACCCAGTACTTC
CDR3: CASSGSGTGEETQYF

J: TRBJ2-1
size: once
D: TRBD1
V: TRBV7-3
DNA: TGTGCCAGCAGCCCCAACTCCGGGACAGGGTGGGATGAGCAGTTCTTC
CDR3: CASSPNSGTGWDEQFF

J: TRBJ2-7
size: NA
D: NA
V: TRBV3-1/TRBV3-2
DNA: TGTGCCAGCAGCCAGGAGGGACTCTACGAGCAGTACTTC
CDR3: CASSQEGLYEQYF

J: TRBJ2-5
size: NA
D: NA
V: TRBV7-8
DNA: TGTGCCAGCAGCTTAGTACAGGCCCGGGGGGAGACCCAGTACTTC
CDR3: CASSLVQARGETQYF

J: TRBJ1-2
size: once
D: NA
V: TRBV4-3
DNA: TGCGCCAGCAGCCAAGCCAGCTATGGCTACACCTTC
CDR3: CASSQASYGYTF

J: TRBJ2-7
size: NA
D: TRBD1
V: TRBV7-8
DNA: TGTGCCAGCCACTCGCCGGGACAGGGGTACGAGCAGTACTTC
CDR3: CASHSPGQGYEQYF

J: TRBJ1-4
size: NA
D: NA
V: TRBV5-1
DNA: TGCGCCAGCAGCCAAGGGGGTGCAACTAATGAAAAACTGTTTTTT
CDR3: CASSQGGATNEKLFF

J: TRBJ1-2
size: NA
D: TRBD1
V: TRBV6-1
DNA: TGTGCCAGCAGTGAAGGGAACAGGGGAAGTGGCTACACCTTC
CDR3: CASSEGNRGSGYTF

J: TRBJ2-3
size: NA
D: NA
V: TRBV10-3
DNA: TGTGCCATCAGTCTAACAGGGTTAGGAACAGATACGCAGTATTTT
CDR3: CAISLTGLGTDTQYF

J: TRBJ2-1
size: NA
D: NA
V: TRBV7-2
DNA: TGTGCCAGCAGCCCCCGCAGGGGTTCGGGTACAAGCTATGAGCAGTTCTTC
CDR3: CASSPRRGSGTSYEQFF

J: TRBJ1-2
size: NA
D: NA
V: TRBV19
DNA: TGTGCCAGTAGTATAGCAGTTAACTATGGCTACACCTTC
CDR3: CASSIAVNYGYTF

J: TRBJ2-7
size: NA
D: NA
V: TRBV4-1
DNA: TGCGCCAGCAGCCCCGGCGGTAGAAGCGAGCAGTACTTC
CDR3: CASSPGGRSEQYF

J: TRBJ2-1
size: NA
D: NA
V: TRBV2
DNA: TGTGCCAGCAGCGGGGACTGGGATGAGCAGTTCTTC
CDR3: CASSGDWDEQFF

J: TRBJ1-4
size: NA
D: NA
V: TRBV4-3
DNA: TGCGCCAGCAGCAGATTAACAGGGTCCTATGAAAAACTGTTTTTT
CDR3: CASSRLTGSYEKLFF

J: TRBJ2-3
size: NA
D: TRBD2
V: TRBV24-1
DNA: TGTGCCACCAGTGACCACGGACTAGCGAAGGCAGATACGCAGTATTTT
CDR3: CATSDHGLAKADTQYF

J: TRBJ2-7
size: NA
D: TRBD2
V: TRBV10-3
DNA: TGTGCCATCAAAGGGACTAGCGGGGGAGGCGAGCAGTACTTC
CDR3: CAIKGTSGGGEQYF

J: TRBJ1-5
size: NA
D: NA
V: TRBV28
DNA: TGTGCCAGCAGTTTGCGAGTCGGGGGTAGGGAGAATCAGCCCCAGCATTTT
CDR3: CASSLRVGGRENQPQHF

J: TRBJ2-1
size: once
D: NA
V: TRBV19
DNA: TGTGCCAGTAGGATCGGACCAAGGGGAAGCTCCTACAATGAGCAGTTCTTC
CDR3: CASRIGPRGSSYNEQFF

J: TRBJ2-1
size: NA
D: TRBD1
V: TRBV24-1
DNA: TGTGCCACCAGTGATGGCGGGACAGGTAAAGACAATGAGCAGTTCTTC
CDR3: CATSDGGTGKDNEQFF

J: TRBJ2-3
size: NA
D: NA
V: TRBV27
DNA: TGTGCCAGCAGTTGGGGGGGCCAAAGTACAGATACGCAGTATTTT
CDR3: CASSWGGQSTDTQYF

J: TRBJ1-2
size: once
D: TRBD1
V: TRBV10-3
DNA: TGTGCCATCAGCCCTCGACAGGGCGGTTCGAACTATGGCTACACCTTC
CDR3: CAISPRQGGSNYGYTF

J: TRBJ1-2
size: NA
D: TRBD1
V: TRBV4-1
DNA: TGCGCCAGCAGCCAGGGACAGGGCGATACGAACTATGGCTACACCTTC
CDR3: CASSQGQGDTNYGYTF

J: TRBJ1-5
size: NA
D: TRBD1
V: TRBV2
DNA: TGTGCCAGCAGGGGGACAGGGAGGAATTCAAATCAGCCCCAGCATTTT
CDR3: CASRGTGRNSNQPQHF

J: TRBJ1-1
size: NA
D: NA
V: TRBV7-9
DNA: TGTGCCAGCAGCTCACAGGAGCGCACTGAAGCTTTCTTT
CDR3: CASSSQERTEAFF

J: TRBJ2-2
size: NA
D: TRBD2
V: TRBV2
DNA: TGTGCCAGCAGAGAACTATCTGTGCTAGCGGGGGGAGGTGCCGGGGAGCTGTTTTTT
CDR3: CASRELSVLAGGGAGELFF

J: TRBJ2-4
size: NA
D: NA
V: TRBV18
DNA: TGTGCCAGCTCACCACGGACAGTAGCCAAAAACATTCAGTACTTC
CDR3: CASSPRTVAKNIQYF

J: TRBJ2-7
size: NA
D: NA
V: TRBV4-1
DNA: TGCGCCAGCAGCCAAGCGCTGGACAGGGAGGGAACCGGCGAGCAGTACTTC
CDR3: CASSQALDREGTGEQYF

J: TRBJ1-1
size: NA
D: TRBD1
V: TRBV11-2
DNA: TGTGCCAGCAGCTTAGGGACAGGGGTAGGTGAAGCTTTCTTT
CDR3: CASSLGTGVGEAFF

J: TRBJ1-2
size: NA
D: NA
V: TRBV4-3
DNA: TGCGCCAGCAGCCAAGAAGGGCGGGCTGGCTACACCTTC
CDR3: CASSQEGRAGYTF

J: TRBJ2-2
size: NA
D: TRBD2
V: TRBV11-3
DNA: TGTGCCAGCAGCTTAGTCGGGACTAGCGACACCGGGGAGCTGTTTTTT
CDR3: CASSLVGTSDTGELFF

J: TRBJ2-2
size: NA
D: NA
V: TRBV10-3
DNA: TGTGCCATCACCCCTGGCATGAGGGAAGGCACCGGGGAGCTGTTTTTT
CDR3: CAITPGMREGTGELFF

J: TRBJ1-4
size: few
D: NA
V: TRBV4-3
DNA: TGCGCCAGCAGCCCCCATGGACAGATGATCGGAAAAAAACTGTTTTTT
CDR3: CASSPHGQMIGKKLFF

J: TRBJ2-3
size: NA
D: TRBD2
V: TRBV24-1
DNA: TGTGCCACCAGCACCACAGCGGGGCGCACAGATACGCAGTATTTT
CDR3: CATSTTAGRTDTQYF

J: TRBJ2-7
size: NA
D: TRBD1
V: TRBV5-4
DNA: TGTGCCAGCAGCCAACGGACAGGGGGAGGGCAGTACTTC
CDR3: CASSQRTGGGQYF

J: TRBJ1-4
size: NA
D: TRBD1
V: TRBV19
DNA: TGTGCCAGTAGTACCCCAGGACAGGCAACTAATGAAAAACTGTTTTTT
CDR3: CASSTPGQATNEKLFF

J: TRBJ1-2
size: NA
D: TRBD1
V: TRBV13
DNA: TGTGCCAGCAGGACAGGGAACTATGGCTACACCTTC
CDR3: CASRTGNYGYTF

J: TRBJ1-1
size: NA
D: NA
V: TRBV6-5
DNA: TGTGCCAGTTGGTACGGGGGGGGCACTGAAGCTTTCTTT
CDR3: CASWYGGGTEAFF